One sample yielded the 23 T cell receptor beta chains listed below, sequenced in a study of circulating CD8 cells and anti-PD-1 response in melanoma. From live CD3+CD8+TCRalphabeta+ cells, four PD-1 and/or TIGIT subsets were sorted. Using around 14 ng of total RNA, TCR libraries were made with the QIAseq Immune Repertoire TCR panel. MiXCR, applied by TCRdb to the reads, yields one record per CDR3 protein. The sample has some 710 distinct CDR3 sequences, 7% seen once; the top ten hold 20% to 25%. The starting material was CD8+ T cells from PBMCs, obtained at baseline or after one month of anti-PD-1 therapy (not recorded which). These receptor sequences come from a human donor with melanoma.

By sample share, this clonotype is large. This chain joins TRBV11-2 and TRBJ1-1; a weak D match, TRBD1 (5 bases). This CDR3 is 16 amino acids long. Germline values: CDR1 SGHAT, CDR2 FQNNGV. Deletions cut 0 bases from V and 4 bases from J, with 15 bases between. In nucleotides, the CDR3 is TGTGCCAGCAGCTTAGAGGCGGGGCTGTCTCTCACTGAAGCTTTCTTT. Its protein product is CASSLEAGLSLTEAFF.

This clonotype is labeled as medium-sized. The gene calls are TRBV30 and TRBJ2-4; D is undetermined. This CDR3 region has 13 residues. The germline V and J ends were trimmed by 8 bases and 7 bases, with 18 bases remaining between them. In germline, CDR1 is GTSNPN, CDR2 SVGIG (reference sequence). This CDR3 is CAARIGDKNIQYF. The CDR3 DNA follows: TGTGCCGCCCGCATAGGAGATAAGAACATTCAGTACTTC. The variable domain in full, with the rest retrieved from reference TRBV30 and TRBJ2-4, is SQTIHQWPATLVQPVGSPLSLECTVEGTSNPNLYWYRQAAGRGLQLLFYSVGIGQISSEVPQNLSASRPQDRQFILSSKKLLLSDSGFYLCAARIGDKNIQYFGAGTRLSVL.

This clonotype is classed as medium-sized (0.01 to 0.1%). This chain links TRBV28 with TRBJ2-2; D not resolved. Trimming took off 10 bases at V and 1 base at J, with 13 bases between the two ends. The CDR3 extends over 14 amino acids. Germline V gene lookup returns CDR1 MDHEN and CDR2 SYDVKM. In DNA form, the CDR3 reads TGTGCCACCGAAGGGTCGGGGAACACCGGGGAGCTGTTTTTT. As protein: CATEGSGNTGELFF.

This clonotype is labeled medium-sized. The CDR3 nucleotides are TGTGCCAGTAGCTTCCCGGGTCCTCTTCTCCTTAACACCGGGGAGCTGTTTTTT. This gives the protein CASSFPGPLLLNTGELFF. This rearrangement joins TRBV19 to TRBJ2-2; D not resolved. The germline gives CDR1 LNHDA, CDR2 SQIVND (reference sequence). The V and J ends lost 6 bases and 2 bases respectively, with 22 bases between them. The CDR3 runs to 18 residues.

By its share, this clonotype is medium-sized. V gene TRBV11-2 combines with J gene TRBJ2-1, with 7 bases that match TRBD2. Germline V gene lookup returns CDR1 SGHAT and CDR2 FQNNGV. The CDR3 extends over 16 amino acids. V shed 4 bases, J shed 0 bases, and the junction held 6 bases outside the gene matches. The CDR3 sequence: CASSWGGLSSYNEQFF. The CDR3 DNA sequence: TGTGCCAGCAGCTGGGGGGGTTTGAGCTCCTACAATGAGCAGTTCTTC.

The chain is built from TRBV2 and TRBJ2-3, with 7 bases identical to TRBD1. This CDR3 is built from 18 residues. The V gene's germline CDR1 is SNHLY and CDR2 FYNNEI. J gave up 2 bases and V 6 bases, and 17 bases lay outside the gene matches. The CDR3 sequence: CASSQGVDRRDLTDTQYF. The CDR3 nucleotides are TGTGCCAGCAGCCAGGGGGTAGACAGGCGAGACCTCACAGATACGCAGTATTTT.

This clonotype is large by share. In nucleotides, the CDR3 is TGTGCCAGCAGCCATGGCGTGGGCTACGAGCAGTACTTC. This encodes CASSHGVGYEQYF. This chain connects TRBV14 to TRBJ2-7; D remains ambiguous. The ends were cut back, 3 bases at V and 3 bases at J, with 9 bases in the middle. CDR3 length equals 13 residues. CDR1 is SGHDN and CDR2 is FVKESK in the germline V gene. The whole variable domain, remainder taken from reference TRBV14 and TRBJ2-7, is EAGVTQFPSHSVIEKGQTVTLRCDPISGHDNLYWYRRVMGKEIKFLLHFVKESKQDESGMPNNRFLAERTGGTYSTLKVQPAELEDSGVYFCASSHGVGYEQYFGPGTRLTVT.

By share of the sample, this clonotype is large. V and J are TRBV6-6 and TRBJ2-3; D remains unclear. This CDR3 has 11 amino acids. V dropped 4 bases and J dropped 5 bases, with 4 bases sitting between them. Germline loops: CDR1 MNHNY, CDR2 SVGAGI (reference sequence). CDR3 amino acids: CASSWGDTQYF. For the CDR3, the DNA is TGTGCCAGCAGTTGGGGAGATACGCAGTATTTT.

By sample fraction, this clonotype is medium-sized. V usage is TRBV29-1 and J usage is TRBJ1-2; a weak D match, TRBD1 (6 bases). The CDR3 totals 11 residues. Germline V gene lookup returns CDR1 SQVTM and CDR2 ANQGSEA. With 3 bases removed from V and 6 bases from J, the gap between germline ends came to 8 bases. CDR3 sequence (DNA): TGCAGCGTTGATGGGGGCCATGGCTACACCTTC. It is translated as CSVDGGHGYTF.

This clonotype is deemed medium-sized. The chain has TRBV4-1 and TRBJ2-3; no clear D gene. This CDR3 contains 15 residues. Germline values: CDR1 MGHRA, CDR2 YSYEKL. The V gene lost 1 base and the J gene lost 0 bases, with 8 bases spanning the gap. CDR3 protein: CASSQADGSTDTQYF. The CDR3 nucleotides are TGCGCCAGCAGCCAAGCCGACGGTAGCACAGATACGCAGTATTTT.

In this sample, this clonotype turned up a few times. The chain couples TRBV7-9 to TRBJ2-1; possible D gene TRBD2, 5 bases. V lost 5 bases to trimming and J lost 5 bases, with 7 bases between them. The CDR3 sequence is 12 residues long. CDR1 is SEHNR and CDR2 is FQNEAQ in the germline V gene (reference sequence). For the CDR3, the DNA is TGTGCCAGCAGCGCGGGCAACAATGAGCAGTTCTTC. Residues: CASSAGNNEQFF.

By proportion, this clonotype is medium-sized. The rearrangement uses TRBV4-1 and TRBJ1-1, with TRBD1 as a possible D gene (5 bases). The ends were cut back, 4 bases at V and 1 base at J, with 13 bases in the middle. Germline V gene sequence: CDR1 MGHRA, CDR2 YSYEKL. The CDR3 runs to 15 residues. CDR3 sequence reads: CASSPWDGRNTEAFF. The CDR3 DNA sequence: TGCGCCAGCAGCCCATGGGACGGACGGAACACTGAAGCTTTCTTT.

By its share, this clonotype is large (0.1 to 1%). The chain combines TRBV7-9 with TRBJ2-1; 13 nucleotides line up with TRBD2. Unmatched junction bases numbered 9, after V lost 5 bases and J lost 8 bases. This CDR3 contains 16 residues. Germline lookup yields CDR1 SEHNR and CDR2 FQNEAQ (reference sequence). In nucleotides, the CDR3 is TGTGCCAGCAGCCCACTAGCGGGGGGGCCGAGAGATGAGCAGTTCTTC. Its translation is CASSPLAGGPRDEQFF. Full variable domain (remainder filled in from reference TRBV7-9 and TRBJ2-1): DTGVSQNPRHKITKRGQNVTFRCDPISEHNRLYWYRQTLGQGPEFLTYFQNEAQLEKSRLLSDRFSAERPKGSFSTLEIQRTEQGDSAMYLCASSPLAGGPRDEQFFGPGTRLTVL.

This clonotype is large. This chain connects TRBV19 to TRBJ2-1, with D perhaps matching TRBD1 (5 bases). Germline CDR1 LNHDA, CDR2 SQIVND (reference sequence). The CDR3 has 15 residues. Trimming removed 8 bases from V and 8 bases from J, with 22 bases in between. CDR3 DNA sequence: TGTGCCAGTGCCCCTCCGGACATCCAGTCCCATGAGCAGTTCTTC. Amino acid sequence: CASAPPDIQSHEQFF. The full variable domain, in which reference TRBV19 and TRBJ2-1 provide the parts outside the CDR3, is DGGITQSPKYLFRKEGQNVTLSCEQNLNHDAMYWYRQDPGQGLRLIYYSQIVNDFQKGDIAEGYSVSREKKESFPLTVTSAQKNPTAFYLCASAPPDIQSHEQFFGPGTRLTVL.

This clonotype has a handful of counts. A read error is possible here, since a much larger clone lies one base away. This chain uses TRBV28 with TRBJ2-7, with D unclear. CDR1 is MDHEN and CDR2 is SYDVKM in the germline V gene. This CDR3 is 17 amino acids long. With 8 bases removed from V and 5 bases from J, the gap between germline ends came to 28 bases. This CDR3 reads CASSLVADPLPVHEQYF. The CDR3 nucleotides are TGTGCCAGCTCTCTTGTCGCGGATCCGCTCCCGGTCCACGAGCAGTACTTC.

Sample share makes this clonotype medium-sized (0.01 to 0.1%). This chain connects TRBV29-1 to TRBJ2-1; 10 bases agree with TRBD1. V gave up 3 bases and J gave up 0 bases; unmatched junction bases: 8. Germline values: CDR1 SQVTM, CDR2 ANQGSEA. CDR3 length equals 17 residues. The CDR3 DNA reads TGCAGCGTTGACCGACAGGGGGCCGACTACTCCTACAATGAGCAGTTCTTC. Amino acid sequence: CSVDRQGADYSYNEQFF.

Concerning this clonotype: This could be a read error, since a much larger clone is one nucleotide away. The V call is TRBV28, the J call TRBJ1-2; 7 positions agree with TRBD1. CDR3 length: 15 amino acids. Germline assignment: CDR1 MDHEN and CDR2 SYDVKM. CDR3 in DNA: TGTGCCAGCAGTTTAGTTCAACAGGGGAACTATGGCCACACCTTC. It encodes CASSLVQQGNYGHTF.

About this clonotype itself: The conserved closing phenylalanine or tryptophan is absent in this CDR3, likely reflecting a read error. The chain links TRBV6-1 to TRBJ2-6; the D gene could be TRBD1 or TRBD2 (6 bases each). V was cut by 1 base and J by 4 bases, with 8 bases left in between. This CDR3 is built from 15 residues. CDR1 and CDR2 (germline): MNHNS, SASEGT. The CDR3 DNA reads TGTGCCAGCAGTGAAGAAGGGGGGGGGGCCAACGTCCTGACTCTC. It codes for CASSEEGGGANVLTL.

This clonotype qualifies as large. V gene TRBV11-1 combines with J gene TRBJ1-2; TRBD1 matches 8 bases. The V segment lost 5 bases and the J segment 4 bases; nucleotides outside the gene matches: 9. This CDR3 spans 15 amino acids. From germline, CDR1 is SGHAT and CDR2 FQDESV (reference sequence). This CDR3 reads CASSRGTGRGYGYTF. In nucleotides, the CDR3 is TGTGCCAGCAGCCGTGGGACAGGACGAGGCTATGGCTACACCTTC.

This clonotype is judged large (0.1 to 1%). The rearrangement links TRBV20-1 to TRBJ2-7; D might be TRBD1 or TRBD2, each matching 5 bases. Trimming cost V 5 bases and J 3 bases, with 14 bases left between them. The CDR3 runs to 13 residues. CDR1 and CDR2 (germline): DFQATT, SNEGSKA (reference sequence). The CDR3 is CSAGGQFDYEQYF. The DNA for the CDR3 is TGCAGTGCTGGAGGACAATTCGACTACGAGCAGTACTTC.

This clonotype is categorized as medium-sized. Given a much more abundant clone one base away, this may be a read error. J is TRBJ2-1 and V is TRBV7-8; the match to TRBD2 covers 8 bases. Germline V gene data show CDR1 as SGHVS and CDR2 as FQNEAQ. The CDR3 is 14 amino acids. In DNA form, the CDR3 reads TGTGCCAGCAGCTCCGGACTAGCTGGCAATGAGCAGCTCTTC. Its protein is CASSSGLAGNEQLF.

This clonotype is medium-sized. The CDR3 protein is CASSSSQGAYNEQFF. For the CDR3, the DNA is TGTGCCAGCAGCTCTTCACAGGGCGCCTACAATGAGCAGTTCTTC. The gene calls are TRBV7-9 and TRBJ2-1, with a tentative D call TRBD1 (6 bases). The CDR3 length is 15 residues. V lost 4 bases to trimming and J lost 2 bases, with 12 bases between them. The germline CDR1 and CDR2 sequences are SEHNR and FQNEAQ (reference sequence).

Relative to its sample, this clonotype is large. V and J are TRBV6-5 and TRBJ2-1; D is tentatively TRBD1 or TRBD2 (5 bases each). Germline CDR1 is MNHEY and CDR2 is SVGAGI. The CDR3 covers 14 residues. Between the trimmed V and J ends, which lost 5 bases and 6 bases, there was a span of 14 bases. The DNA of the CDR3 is TGTGCCAGCAGTAAAGGGGAAGAGGGCAATGAGCAGTTCTTC. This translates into CASSKGEEGNEQFF.